These T cell receptor beta chains were read from a single sample in a study of blood T cells in healthy people across ages. TCRdb recomputed calls from the 5' RACE reads with MiXCR, one row per CDR3 protein. The sample consists of 1.5 million to 2 million distinct CDR3 sequences, roughly 32% of them appearing once. Sequencing was done on a sample of blood. Receptors were obtained from a woman under 40 in good health. Each CDR3 is given with its conserved first and last residue. A D gene is named only where the DNA matches it firmly. Size is stated for part of the rows, as once, few or many counts, or as a class when the clone is expanded.

cdr3_nt cdr3_aa j_call clone_size d_call v_call
TGCGCCAGCAGCCGGGAAATGCAGGGGGCAGGCAGTGGCTACACCTTC CASSREMQGAGSGYTF TRBJ1-2 . TRBD1 TRBV5-1
TGTGCCAGCAGCCCCTTAGGGGCGAAAACCTACGAGCAGTACTTC CASSPLGAKTYEQYF TRBJ2-7 . . TRBV7-6
TGCGCCAGCAGCTTGGCCAGGGCTAGCGGAACCTACGAGCAGTACTTC CASSLARASGTYEQYF TRBJ2-7 . TRBD2 TRBV5-1
TGCGCCAGCAGCCGCCTACCGGGACAGCTCACAGATACGCAGTATTTT CASSRLPGQLTDTQYF TRBJ2-3 many TRBD1 TRBV4-1
TGCAGCGTTGAAATATTAGGGAACAGCATTAACACTGAAGCTTTCTTT CSVEILGNSINTEAFF TRBJ1-1 few . TRBV29-1
TGCAGTGCTCAAGAAACAGGGTCGGATCAGCCCCAGCATTTT CSAQETGSDQPQHF TRBJ1-5 . . TRBV20-1
TGTGCCAGCAGTTACGGACAGGCCGACAAAGAGACCCAGTACTTC CASSYGQADKETQYF TRBJ2-5 . TRBD1 TRBV6-5
TGTGCCAGCAGCGTAGGACAGGGACGCTATGGCTACACCTTC CASSVGQGRYGYTF TRBJ1-2 few TRBD1 TRBV9
TGCGCCAGCAGCTTCGGGGGGCGAATAGGCACAGATACGCAGTATTTT CASSFGGRIGTDTQYF TRBJ2-3 many . TRBV5-1
TGTGCCAGCAGCGTAATCCCTAGCCAGTACAATGAGCAGTTCTTC CASSVIPSQYNEQFF TRBJ2-1 . . TRBV9
TGCAGTGCTGTTGCCCGGGGGGTAGCGTCCTACAATGAGCAGTTCTTC CSAVARGVASYNEQFF TRBJ2-1 few TRBD2 TRBV20-1
TGTGCCAGCAGTGACCACCTGAGCTACAAGCAGTACTTC CASSDHLSYKQYF TRBJ2-7 . . TRBV6-1
TGTGCCAGCAGCCCCCGTGGATTCACCGGAGGGGGTGACACTGAAGCTTTCTTT CASSPRGFTGGGDTEAFF TRBJ1-1 . . TRBV3-1
TGTGCCAGCGGCAACAACCTAGACTACGAGCAGTACTTC CASGNNLDYEQYF TRBJ2-7 . . TRBV21-1
TGTGCCAGCAGCTTAGGGTTGGGGACTGACTCAGATACGCAGTATTTT CASSLGLGTDSDTQYF TRBJ2-3 . . TRBV7-9
TGTGCCATCAGTGAGGACCCTTATGGCTACACCTTC CAISEDPYGYTF TRBJ1-2 . . TRBV10-3
TGTGCCAGCAGTCTTCCGGGGGCCAGGAGTCGGGAGACCCAGTACTTC CASSLPGARSRETQYF TRBJ2-5 few . TRBV6-6
TGTGCCAGCAAACCTACAGGGCCCCGCTATCAGCCCCAGCATTTT CASKPTGPRYQPQHF TRBJ1-5 . . TRBV28
TGTGCCAGCACACCCTCCCCCGCGGAAGATTATGGCTACACCTTC CASTPSPAEDYGYTF TRBJ1-2 few . TRBV6-1
TGCAGTGCTCCCGGGACGAATCAAGAGACCCAGTACTTC CSAPGTNQETQYF TRBJ2-5 many . TRBV20-1
TGCAGTGGCCTACCCTCTAGCGGGTCAGCTAGCACAGATACGCAGTATTTT CSGLPSSGSASTDTQYF TRBJ2-3 few TRBD2 TRBV20-1
TGTGCCAGCGCGCGAGGCACCAACTACGAGCAGTACTTC CASARGTNYEQYF TRBJ2-7 once . TRBV6-5
TGTGCCAGCAGTGGACAGCGGGGGATAGGAGAGACCCAGTACTTC CASSGQRGIGETQYF TRBJ2-5 . TRBD2 TRBV2
TGTGCCAGCAGCTTAAGGGGCTCGGTAGCGGCACACGAGCAGTACTTC CASSLRGSVAAHEQYF TRBJ2-7 . . TRBV7-9
TGTGCCAGCAGTTTATTTTCTAGCGGGAGGATGAACGAGCAGTACTTC CASSLFSSGRMNEQYF TRBJ2-7 . TRBD2 TRBV28
TGTGCCAGCAGACCAGCTTTTGGCACAGATACGCAGTATTTT CASRPAFGTDTQYF TRBJ2-3 . . TRBV6-5
TGCAGTGCTAGGACAGGCACTGAAGCTTTCTTT CSARTGTEAFF TRBJ1-1 . . TRBV20-1
TGTGCCATCAGTGAGGGCAGCTCTGGGGCCAACGTCCTGACTTTC CAISEGSSGANVLTF TRBJ2-6 . . TRBV10-3
TGCAGTTCTTTAGCCGGGGGACCTAGCACAGATACGCAGTATTTT CSSLAGGPSTDTQYF TRBJ2-3 few . TRBV20-1
TGCGCCAGCAGCACGACAGGCTTTGACAACAATGAGCAGTTCTTC CASSTTGFDNNEQFF TRBJ2-1 few . TRBV5-1
TGTGCCAGCTCACCACCCCAGGGGGCTTACAATGAGCAGTTCTTC CASSPPQGAYNEQFF TRBJ2-1 . TRBD1 TRBV18
TGTGCCGTACGGACCGTACTGAACACTGAAGCTTTCTTT CAVRTVLNTEAFF TRBJ1-1 . . TRBV6-1
TGTGCCATCAGTGAACAGAACTATGGCTACACCTTC CAISEQNYGYTF TRBJ1-2 few . TRBV10-3
TGTGCCAGCAGTCGATGGACAGGGTCGGCCAATGAGCAGTTCTTC CASSRWTGSANEQFF TRBJ2-1 . TRBD1 TRBV7-9
TGTGCCAGCAGTTTCCTGATGACTAGCGGGGGCACAGATACGCAGTATTTT CASSFLMTSGGTDTQYF TRBJ2-3 . TRBD2 TRBV27
TGTGCCGGCAGTGAGGGGCCAGGTAATAGCGATGAGCAGTTCTTC CAGSEGPGNSDEQFF TRBJ2-1 . . TRBV27
TGCGCCAGCAGCCCACTGACAGTAGCTAACTATGGCTACACCTTC CASSPLTVANYGYTF TRBJ1-2 few . TRBV4-1
TGTGCCAGCAGTTTATCGGGTAGTGGGGTATCGAGGGAGCAGTACTTC CASSLSGSGVSREQYF TRBJ2-7 few . TRBV27
TGCAGTGCTGGCCGGGACAAAGAAGGCGCTTTCTTT CSAGRDKEGAFF TRBJ1-1 . . TRBV20-1
TGCAGTGCTCTTCATATGGACAGGGGGCAGGTCTACGAGCAGTACTTC CSALHMDRGQVYEQYF TRBJ2-7 . TRBD1 TRBV20-1
TGTGCCAGCAGCTTAGTCTCCAGGGTTGGTGAAAAACTGTTTTTT CASSLVSRVGEKLFF TRBJ1-4 . . TRBV7-9
TGCGCCAGCTCCCAGGGACGTGGGGCGCTTACTAGTGGCTACACCTTC CASSQGRGALTSGYTF TRBJ1-2 . . TRBV5-1
TGCAGTGCTAGGGGTGGAAGCGACGTTTACAATGAGCAGTTCTTC CSARGGSDVYNEQFF TRBJ2-1 . . TRBV20-1
TGTGCCTGGGGGAACCCGGGGGGAAACACCGGGGAGCTGTTTTTT CAWGNPGGNTGELFF TRBJ2-2 . TRBD2 TRBV30
TGCGCCAGACTAGACGGGGGAAGCACAGATACGCAGTATTTT CARLDGGSTDTQYF TRBJ2-3 many . TRBV10-1
TGTGCCAGCAGCGTATCAGGGGCACCCTATGGCTACACCTTC CASSVSGAPYGYTF TRBJ1-2 . . TRBV9
TGTGCCAGCAGTTACTCGACAGCTAACTATGGCTACACCTTC CASSYSTANYGYTF TRBJ1-2 few . TRBV6-5
TGCAGTGCTAGACCTGGGTTGAGGGGGGAAAAACTGTTTTTT CSARPGLRGEKLFF TRBJ1-4 . . TRBV20-1
TGCAGTGCTAGCGGACTAGCGCACACCTCGATATACGAGCAGTACTTC CSASGLAHTSIYEQYF TRBJ2-7 few TRBD2 TRBV20-1
TGTGCCAGCAGCTTGAGGGTGTCGGGGATCCCTGAAGCTTTCTTT CASSLRVSGIPEAFF TRBJ1-1 few . TRBV3-1
TGTGCCAGCAGAATACAGGGAATTTACGAGCAGTACTTC CASRIQGIYEQYF TRBJ2-7 few . TRBV28
TGTGCCAGCAGCTCTCAGCGACCCTTTGAGAGCTCCTACAATGAGCAGTTCTTC CASSSQRPFESSYNEQFF TRBJ2-1 . . TRBV5-5